This T cell receptor (beta chain) came from a study of control samples from healthy donors and cancer patients. This CDR3 contains 16 residues. Unmatched junction bases numbered 9, after V lost 4 bases and J lost 7 bases. Looked up from germline, CDR1 is SGHRS and CDR2 is YFSETQ. Profiled with immunoSEQ multiplex PCR; TCRdb holds only in-frame clones, not every one. Here the sample spans tens of thousands of clones, roughly 91% being singletons. What was sequenced was PBMCs. The sequence was collected from a man between 50 and 59 years old with lung cancer. V is TRBV5-1 and J is TRBJ1-6, with 9 bases fitting TRBD1. Here the CDR3 reads CASSADGQGNNSPLHF. Here the CDR3 DNA reads TGCGCCAGCAGCGCTGACGGACAGGGGAACAATTCACCCCTCCACTTT.